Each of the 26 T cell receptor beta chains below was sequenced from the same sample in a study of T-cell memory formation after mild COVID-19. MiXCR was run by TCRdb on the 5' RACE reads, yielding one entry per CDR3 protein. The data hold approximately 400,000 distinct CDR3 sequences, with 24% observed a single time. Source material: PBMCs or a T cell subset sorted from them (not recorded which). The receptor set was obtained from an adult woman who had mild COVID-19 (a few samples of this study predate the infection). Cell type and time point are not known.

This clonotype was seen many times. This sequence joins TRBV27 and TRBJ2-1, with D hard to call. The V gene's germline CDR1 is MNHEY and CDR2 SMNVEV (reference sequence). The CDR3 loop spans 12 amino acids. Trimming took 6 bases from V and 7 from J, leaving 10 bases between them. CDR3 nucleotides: TGTGCCAGCAGCTTACTTGGGAATGAGCAGTTCTTC. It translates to CASSLLGNEQFF.

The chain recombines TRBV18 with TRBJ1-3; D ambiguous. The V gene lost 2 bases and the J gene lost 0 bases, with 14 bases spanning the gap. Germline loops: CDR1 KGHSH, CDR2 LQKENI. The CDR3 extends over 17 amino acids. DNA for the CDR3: TGTGCCAGCTCACCAGCGGTAAGGAGATACTCTGGAAACACCATATATTTT. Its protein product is CASSPAVRRYSGNTIYF.

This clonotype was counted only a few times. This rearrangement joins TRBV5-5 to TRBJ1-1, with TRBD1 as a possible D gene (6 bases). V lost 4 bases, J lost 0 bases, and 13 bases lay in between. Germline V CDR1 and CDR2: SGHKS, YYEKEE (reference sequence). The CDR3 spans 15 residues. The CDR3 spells CASSPEQGMNTEAFF. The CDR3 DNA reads TGTGCCAGCAGCCCTGAACAGGGTATGAACACTGAAGCTTTCTTT.

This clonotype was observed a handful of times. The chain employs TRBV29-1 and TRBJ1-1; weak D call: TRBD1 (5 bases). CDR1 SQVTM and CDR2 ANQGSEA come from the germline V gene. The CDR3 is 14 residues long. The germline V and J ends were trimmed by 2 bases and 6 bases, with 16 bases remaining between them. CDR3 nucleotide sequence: TGCAGCGTTGAAACGGCCGGGACGTACCCTGAAGCTTTCTTT. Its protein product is CSVETAGTYPEAFF. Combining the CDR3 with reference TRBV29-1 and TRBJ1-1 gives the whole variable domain SAVISQKPSRDICQRGTSLTIQCQVDSQVTMMFWYRQQPGQSLTLIATANQGSEATYESGFVIDKFPISRPNLTFSTLTVSNMSPEDSSIYLCSVETAGTYPEAFFGQGTRLTVV.

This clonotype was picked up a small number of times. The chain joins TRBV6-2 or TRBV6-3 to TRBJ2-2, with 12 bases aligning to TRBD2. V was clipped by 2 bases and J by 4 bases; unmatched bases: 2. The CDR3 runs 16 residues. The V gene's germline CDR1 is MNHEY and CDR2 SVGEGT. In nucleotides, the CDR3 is TGTGCCAGCAGTTACGGACTAGCGGGGTCCACCGGGGAGCTGTTTTTT. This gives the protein CASSYGLAGSTGELFF.

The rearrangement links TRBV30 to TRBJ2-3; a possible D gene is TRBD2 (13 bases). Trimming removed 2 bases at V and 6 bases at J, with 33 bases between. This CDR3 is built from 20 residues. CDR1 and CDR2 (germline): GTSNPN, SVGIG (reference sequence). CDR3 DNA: TGTGCCTGGAGTTTACCGGGACAGGGGGCACTAGCGGGAGGGTTGGATACGCAGTATTTT. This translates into CAWSLPGQGALAGGLDTQYF.

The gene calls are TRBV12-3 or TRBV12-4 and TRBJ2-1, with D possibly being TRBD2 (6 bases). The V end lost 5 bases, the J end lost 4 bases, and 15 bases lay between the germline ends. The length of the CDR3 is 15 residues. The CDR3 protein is CASSSSGTPYNEQFF. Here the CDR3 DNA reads TGTGCCAGCAGTAGTTCCGGGACTCCTTACAATGAGCAGTTCTTC.

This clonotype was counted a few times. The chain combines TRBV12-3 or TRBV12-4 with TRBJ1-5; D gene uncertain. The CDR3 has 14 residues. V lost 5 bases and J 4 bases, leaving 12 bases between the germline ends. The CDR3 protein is CASSQPGPNQPQHF. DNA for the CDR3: TGTGCCAGCAGTCAACCCGGCCCGAATCAGCCCCAGCATTTT.

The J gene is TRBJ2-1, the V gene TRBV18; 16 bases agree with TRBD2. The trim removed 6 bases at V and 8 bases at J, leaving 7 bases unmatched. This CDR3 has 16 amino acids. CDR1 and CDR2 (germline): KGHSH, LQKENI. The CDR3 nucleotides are TGTGCCAGCTCGTCGGGACTAGCGGGAGGGCTCGATGAGCAGTTCTTC. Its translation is CASSSGLAGGLDEQFF.

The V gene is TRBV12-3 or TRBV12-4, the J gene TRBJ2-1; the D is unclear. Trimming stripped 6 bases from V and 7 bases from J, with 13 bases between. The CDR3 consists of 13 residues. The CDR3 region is CASRPPGRNEQFF. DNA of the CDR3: TGTGCCAGCAGACCTCCCGGGCGGAATGAGCAGTTCTTC.

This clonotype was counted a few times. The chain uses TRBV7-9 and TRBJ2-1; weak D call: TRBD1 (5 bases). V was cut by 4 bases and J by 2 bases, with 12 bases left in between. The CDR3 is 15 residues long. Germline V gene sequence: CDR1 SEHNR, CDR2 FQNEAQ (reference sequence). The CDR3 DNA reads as TGTGCCAGCAGCTCCAGGGTACAGGCCTACAATGAGCAGTTCTTC. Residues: CASSSRVQAYNEQFF.

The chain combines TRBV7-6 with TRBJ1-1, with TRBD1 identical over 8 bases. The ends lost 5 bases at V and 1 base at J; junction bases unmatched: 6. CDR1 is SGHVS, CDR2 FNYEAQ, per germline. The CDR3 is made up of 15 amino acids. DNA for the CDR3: TGTGCCAGCAGCCGCGGGACAGGCAAGAACACTGAAGCTTTCTTT. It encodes CASSRGTGKNTEAFF. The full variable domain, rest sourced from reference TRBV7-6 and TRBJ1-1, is GAGVSQSPRYKVTKRGQDVALRCDPISGHVSLYWYRQALGQGPEFLTYFNYEAQQDKSGLPNDRFSAERPEGSISTLTIQRTEQRDSAMYRCASSRGTGKNTEAFFGQGTRLTVV.

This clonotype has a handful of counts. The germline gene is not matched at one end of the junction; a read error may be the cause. Here the CDR3 reads CASRIAGGPTGKLF. CDR3 nucleotides: TGTGCCAGCAGGATAGCGGGGGGGCCAACCGGCAAGCTCTTC. V gene TRBV12-3 or TRBV12-4 combines with J gene TRBJ2-1, with TRBD2 matching over 11 bases. The CDR3 loop spans 14 amino acids.

In DNA, the CDR3 is TGTGCCAGCAGCTCCAGTGTGACTAGCTCCCGCAATGAGCAGTTCTTC. Translation: CASSSSVTSSRNEQFF. The chain joins TRBV7-8 to TRBJ2-1, with 7 bases matching TRBD2. This CDR3 region has 16 residues. Germline CDR1 reads SGHVS; CDR2 reads FQNEAQ. V shed 4 bases, J shed 6 bases, and the junction held 12 bases outside the gene matches.

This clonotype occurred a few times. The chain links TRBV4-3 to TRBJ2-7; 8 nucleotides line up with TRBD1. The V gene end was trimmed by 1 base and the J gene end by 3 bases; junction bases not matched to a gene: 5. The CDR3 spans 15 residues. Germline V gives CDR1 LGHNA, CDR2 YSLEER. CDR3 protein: CASSQGGTGHYEQYF. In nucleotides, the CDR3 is TGCGCCAGCAGCCAAGGGGGGACAGGTCACTACGAGCAGTACTTC.

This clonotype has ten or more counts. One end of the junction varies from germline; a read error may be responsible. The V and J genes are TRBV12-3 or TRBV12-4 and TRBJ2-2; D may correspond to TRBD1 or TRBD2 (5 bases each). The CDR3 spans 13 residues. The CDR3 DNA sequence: TGTGCCAGCAGCTTAGGGACCGCCGGGGAGCTGTTTTTT. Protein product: CASSLGTAGELFF.

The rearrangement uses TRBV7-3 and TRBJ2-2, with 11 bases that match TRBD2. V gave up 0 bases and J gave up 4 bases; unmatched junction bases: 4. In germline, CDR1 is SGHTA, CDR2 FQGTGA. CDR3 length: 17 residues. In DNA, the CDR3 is TGTGCCAGCAGCTTAACGGTGGGACTAGCGGCCACCGGGGAGCTGTTTTTT. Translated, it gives CASSLTVGLAATGELFF.

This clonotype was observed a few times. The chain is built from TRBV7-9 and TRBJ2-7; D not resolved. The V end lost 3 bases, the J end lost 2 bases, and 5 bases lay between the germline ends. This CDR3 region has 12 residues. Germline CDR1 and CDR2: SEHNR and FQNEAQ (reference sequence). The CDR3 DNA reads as TGTGCCAGCAGCTTTAGACCCTACGAGCAGTACTTC. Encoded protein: CASSFRPYEQYF. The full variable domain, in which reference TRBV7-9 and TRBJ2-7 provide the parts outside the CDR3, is DTGVSQNPRHKITKRGQNVTFRCDPISEHNRLYWYRQTLGQGPEFLTYFQNEAQLEKSRLLSDRFSAERPKGSFSTLEIQRTEQGDSAMYLCASSFRPYEQYFGPGTRLTVT.

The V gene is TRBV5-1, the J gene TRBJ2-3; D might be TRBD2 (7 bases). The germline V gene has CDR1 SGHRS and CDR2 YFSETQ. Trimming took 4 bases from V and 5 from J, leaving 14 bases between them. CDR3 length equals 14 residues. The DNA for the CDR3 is TGCGCCAGCAGCCCTAGAGGGGGGGAAGATACGCAGTATTTT. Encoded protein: CASSPRGGEDTQYF.

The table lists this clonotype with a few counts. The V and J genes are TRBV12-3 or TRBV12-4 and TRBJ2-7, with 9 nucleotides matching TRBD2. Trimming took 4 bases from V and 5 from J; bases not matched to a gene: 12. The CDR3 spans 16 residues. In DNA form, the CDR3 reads TGTGCCAGCAGTTCGCCCTGGGCGGGGGGGCTTGACGAGCAGTACTTC. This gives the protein CASSSPWAGGLDEQYF.

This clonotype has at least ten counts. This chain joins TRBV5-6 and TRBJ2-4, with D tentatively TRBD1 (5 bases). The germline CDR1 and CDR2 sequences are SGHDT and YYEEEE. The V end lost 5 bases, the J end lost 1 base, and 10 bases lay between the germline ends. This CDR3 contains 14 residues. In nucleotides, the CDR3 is TGTGCCAGCAGTCAACAGGTCGCCAAAAACATTCAGTACTTC. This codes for CASSQQVAKNIQYF.

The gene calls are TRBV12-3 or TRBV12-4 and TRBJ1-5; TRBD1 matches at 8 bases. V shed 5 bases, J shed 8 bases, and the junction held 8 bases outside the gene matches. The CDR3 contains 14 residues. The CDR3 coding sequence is TGTGCCAGCAGTCCTCGGACAGGGAAAGAGCCCCAGCATTTT. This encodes CASSPRTGKEPQHF.

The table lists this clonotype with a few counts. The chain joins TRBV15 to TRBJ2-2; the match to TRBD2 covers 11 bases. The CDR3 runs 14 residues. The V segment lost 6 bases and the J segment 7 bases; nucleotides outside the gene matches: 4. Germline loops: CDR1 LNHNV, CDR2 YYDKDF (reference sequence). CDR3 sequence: CATRTSGKGGELFF. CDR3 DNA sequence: TGTGCCACCAGGACTAGCGGGAAGGGCGGGGAGCTGTTTTTT.

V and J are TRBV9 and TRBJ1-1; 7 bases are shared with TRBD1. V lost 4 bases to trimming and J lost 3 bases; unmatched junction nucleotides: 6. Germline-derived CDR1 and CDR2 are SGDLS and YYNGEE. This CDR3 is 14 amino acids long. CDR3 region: CASSKRQGDTEAFF. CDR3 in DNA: TGTGCCAGCAGCAAAAGACAGGGTGACACTGAAGCTTTCTTT.

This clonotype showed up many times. The CDR3 DNA follows: TGCAGCGCCCGGGAGGGGGTCGTCGGGGAGCTGTTTTTT. Protein product: CSAREGVVGELFF. This rearrangement joins TRBV29-1 to TRBJ2-2; 8 bases map to TRBD2. Germline CDR1 is SQVTM and CDR2 is ANQGSEA. Trimming cost V 7 bases and J 7 bases; bases outside gene matches: 8. The CDR3 consists of 13 residues.

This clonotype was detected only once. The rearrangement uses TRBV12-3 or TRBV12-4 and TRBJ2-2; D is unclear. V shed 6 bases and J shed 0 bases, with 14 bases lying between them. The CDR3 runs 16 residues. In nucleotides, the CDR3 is TGTGCCAGCAGCACCTCGCGTGGAACGAACACCGGGGAGCTGTTTTTT. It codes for CASSTSRGTNTGELFF.